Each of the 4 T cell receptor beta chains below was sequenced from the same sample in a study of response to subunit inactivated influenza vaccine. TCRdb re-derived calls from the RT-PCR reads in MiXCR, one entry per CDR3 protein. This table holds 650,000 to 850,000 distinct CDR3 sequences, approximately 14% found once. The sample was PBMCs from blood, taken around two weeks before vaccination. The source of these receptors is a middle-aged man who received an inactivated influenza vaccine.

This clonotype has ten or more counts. The DNA for the CDR3 is TGTGCCAGCAGTTACACGACAGGGGGACAGTTCTTC. This translates into CASSYTTGGQFF. The V call is TRBV6-6, the J call TRBJ2-1; TRBD1 agrees at 9 bases. The junction had 3 bases not matched to a gene; V was cut back by 2 bases and J by 13 bases. CDR1 and CDR2 (germline): MNHNY, SVGAGI (reference sequence). This CDR3 is 12 amino acids long.

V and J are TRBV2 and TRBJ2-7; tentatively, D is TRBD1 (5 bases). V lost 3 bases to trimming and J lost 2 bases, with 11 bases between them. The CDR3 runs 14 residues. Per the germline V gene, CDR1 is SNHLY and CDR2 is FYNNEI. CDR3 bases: TGTGCCAGCAGTGAGGGGCCCGGTCCCTACGAGCAGTACTTC. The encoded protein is CASSEGPGPYEQYF.

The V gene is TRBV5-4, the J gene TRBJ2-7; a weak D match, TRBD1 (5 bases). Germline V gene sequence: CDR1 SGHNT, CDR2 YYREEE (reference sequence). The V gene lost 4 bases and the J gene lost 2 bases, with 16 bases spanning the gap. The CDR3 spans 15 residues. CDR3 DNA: TGTGCCAGCAGCCACCTAACAGGTACCCCCTACGAGCAGTACTTC. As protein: CASSHLTGTPYEQYF.

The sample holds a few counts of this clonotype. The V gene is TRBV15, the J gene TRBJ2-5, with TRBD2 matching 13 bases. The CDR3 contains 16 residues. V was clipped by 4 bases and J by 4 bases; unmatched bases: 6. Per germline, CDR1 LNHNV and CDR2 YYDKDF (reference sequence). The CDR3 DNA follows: TGTGCCACCAGCAAAGGGACTAGCGGGAATCGAGAGACCCAGTACTTC. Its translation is CATSKGTSGNRETQYF.